A single sample is the source of the 3 T cell receptor beta chains below, sequenced in a study of blood T cells in healthy people across ages. A sample-barcoded 5' primer and a J-beta primer mix were used in a second PCR of about 7 to 12 cycles. TCRdb processed the 5' RACE reads anew with MiXCR; each CDR3 protein has one entry. The sample consists of approximately 800,000 distinct CDR3 sequences, roughly three fifths of them appearing once. Sequenced material: blood. These TCRs come from a man aged 40-50 years in good health.

The V call is TRBV14, the J call TRBJ2-7, with 13 bases matching TRBD2. The CDR3 runs to 15 residues. V dropped 0 bases and J dropped 9; count of bases not matched to a gene: 5. Germline values: CDR1 SGHDN, CDR2 FVKESK. The CDR3 reads CASSQDGTSGARQYF. CDR3 in DNA: TGTGCCAGCAGCCAAGATGGGACTAGCGGGGCTCGGCAGTACTTC.

This clonotype came up a few times. This chain joins TRBV4-3 and TRBJ1-2, with 8 nucleotides matching TRBD1. Trimming cost V 5 bases and J 4 bases; bases outside gene matches: 9. The CDR3 is 15 residues long. Germline V gives CDR1 LGHNA, CDR2 YSLEER. CDR3 DNA: TGCGCCAGCAGCGAATATACAGGGGGAGGCTATGGCTACACCTTC. This translates into CASSEYTGGGYGYTF.

This chain connects TRBV29-1 to TRBJ2-3; 10 bases map to TRBD1. Germline values: CDR1 SQVTM, CDR2 ANQGSEA. This CDR3 is built from 16 residues. V lost 1 base, J lost 2 bases, and 6 bases stayed unmatched. The CDR3 protein is CSVEGTGTGVTDTQYF. CDR3 in DNA: TGCAGCGTTGAAGGGACCGGGACAGGGGTCACAGATACGCAGTATTTT.